The 20 T cell receptor beta chains below come from one sample, sequenced in a study of lymphopenia after photon versus proton radiotherapy. Assay: immunoSEQ multiplex PCR; the TCRdb copy retains only in-frame clones and omits some. The sample lists 25,000 to 30,000 clones; about 87% were seen once. This specimen was peripheral blood, taken from a patient treated with proton-based radiotherapy. Receptors were obtained from a woman in her fifties or sixties with cholangiocarcinoma. Some clones in this sample may be carry-over from other donors' samples.

The chain uses TRBV5-4 and TRBJ2-3; 11 nucleotides agree with TRBD2. The germline gives CDR1 SGHNT, CDR2 YYREEE (reference sequence). This CDR3 region has 15 residues. V shed 6 bases, J shed 5 bases, and the junction held 8 bases outside the gene matches. CDR3 sequence reads: CASMALAGGGDTQYF. The DNA of the CDR3 is TGTGCCAGCATGGCTCTAGCGGGAGGAGGAGATACGCAGTATTTT.

The chain has TRBV6-6 and TRBJ2-6; the match to TRBD1 covers 7 bases. Looked up from germline, CDR1 is MNHNY and CDR2 is SVGAGI (reference sequence). The V gene end was trimmed by 10 bases and the J gene end by 4 bases; junction bases not matched to a gene: 10. CDR3 length equals 15 residues. The CDR3 spells CATDSTGTGANVLTF. The CDR3 nucleotides read TGTGCCACCGATTCGACAGGGACCGGGGCCAACGTCCTGACTTTC.

This chain uses TRBV18 with TRBJ2-7, with 10 bases lining up with TRBD1. CDR1 KGHSH and CDR2 LQKENI come from the germline V gene. This CDR3 is built from 16 residues. V lost 6 bases to trimming and J lost 1 base; unmatched junction nucleotides: 9. CDR3 in DNA: TGTGCCAGCTCGTCTCCGCCGGGACAGGGGTCCTACGAGCAGTACTTC. The encoded protein is CASSSPPGQGSYEQYF.

The V call is TRBV11-2, the J call TRBJ1-2; D unclear. The V gene lost 5 bases and the J gene lost 8 bases, with 12 bases spanning the gap. Germline V gene sequence: CDR1 SGHAT, CDR2 FQNNGV. The CDR3 covers 12 residues. CDR3 region: CASSPAALGYTF. The CDR3, as DNA: TGTGCCAGCAGCCCCGCGGCATTAGGCTACACCTTC. Together with reference TRBV11-2 and TRBJ1-2, the CDR3 gives the full variable domain: EAGVAQSPRYKIIEKRQSVAFWCNPISGHATLYWYQQILGQGPKLLIQFQNNGVVDDSQLPKDRFSAERLKGVDSTLKIQPAKLEDSAVYLCASSPAALGYTFGSGTRLTVV.

Written as DNA, the CDR3 is TGTGCCAGCAGCACCTGGACGTGGTCCCAGGGGGAGACCCAGTACTTC. As protein: CASSTWTWSQGETQYF. This rearrangement joins TRBV11-2 to TRBJ2-5, with D maybe TRBD1 (6 bases). Per germline, CDR1 SGHAT and CDR2 FQNNGV. V was pared by 5 bases and J by 5 bases, with 21 bases between. The CDR3 length is 16 residues.

The chain recombines TRBV9 with TRBJ2-7; 8 bases are shared with TRBD2. This CDR3 has 15 residues. Germline CDR1 and CDR2: SGDLS and YYNGEE. The V segment lost 4 bases and the J segment 2 bases; nucleotides outside the gene matches: 8. CDR3: CASSRNPRGAYEQYF. DNA of the CDR3: TGTGCCAGCAGCCGTAACCCGCGGGGGGCCTACGAGCAGTACTTC.

V and J are TRBV7-2 and TRBJ1-2, with TRBD1 as a possible D gene (5 bases). Germline CDR1 SGHTA, CDR2 FQGNSA. Deletions cut 6 bases from V and 4 bases from J, with 15 bases between. The CDR3 has 14 amino acids. CDR3 protein: CASRLGPGGYGYTF. The CDR3 DNA reads TGTGCCAGCAGGTTGGGACCCGGAGGCTATGGCTACACCTTC.

V gene TRBV11-2 combines with J gene TRBJ2-5; possibly TRBD2 for D (5 bases). Germline values: CDR1 SGHAT, CDR2 FQNNGV. V was cut by 5 bases and J by 5 bases, with 18 bases left in between. The CDR3 length is 15 residues. CDR3: CASSLVGRVAETQYF. The CDR3 DNA follows: TGTGCCAGCAGCCTAGTAGGACGCGTAGCGGAGACCCAGTACTTC.

The chain couples TRBV27 to TRBJ2-3; 7 positions agree with TRBD1. Germline CDR1 and CDR2: MNHEY and SMNVEV (reference sequence). V was pared by 6 bases and J by 0 bases, with 6 bases of the junction left unmatched. The CDR3 extends over 15 amino acids. CDR3 DNA: TGTGCCAGCAGAAGGGGGCGCGGCAGCACAGATACGCAGTATTTT. It encodes CASRRGRGSTDTQYF.

The chain is built from TRBV7-6 and TRBJ1-1, with D unresolved. V was pared by 5 bases and J by 1 base, with 11 bases between. CDR3 length equals 14 residues. The germline V gene encodes CDR1 SGHVS and CDR2 FNYEAQ. CDR3 sequence (DNA): TGTGCCAGCAGCCCCCTGTGGGGGAACACTGAAGCTTTCTTT. Protein: CASSPLWGNTEAFF.

The chain uses TRBV6-5 and TRBJ2-2; no definite D call. The germline V gene encodes CDR1 MNHEY and CDR2 SVGAGI. This CDR3 has 15 amino acids. With 6 bases removed from V and 5 bases from J, the gap between germline ends came to 16 bases. The CDR3 region has the DNA TGTGCCAGCAGCCTCGACCGAGTCGGTACCGGGGAGCTGTTTTTT. Translated, it gives CASSLDRVGTGELFF.

The chain links TRBV11-2 to TRBJ1-2; weak D call: TRBD1 (6 bases). V dropped 5 bases and J dropped 7 bases, with 14 bases sitting between them. The CDR3 extends over 13 amino acids. Germline lookup yields CDR1 SGHAT and CDR2 FQNNGV. The CDR3 sequence is CASSRTPGAGYTF. The CDR3 region has the DNA TGTGCCAGCAGCCGGACCCCGGGGGCTGGCTACACCTTC.

The chain employs TRBV14 and TRBJ2-1; the match to TRBD2 covers 8 bases. CDR1 SGHDN and CDR2 FVKESK come from the germline V gene. V gave up 7 bases and J gave up 3 bases; unmatched junction bases: 14. The length of the CDR3 is 17 residues. The CDR3: CASTVRPGGAFYNEQFF. In nucleotides, the CDR3 is TGTGCCAGCACCGTAAGACCCGGGGGGGCCTTCTACAATGAGCAGTTCTTC.

This clone occurred once. The chain carries TRBV7-9 and TRBJ2-7, with 7 bases that match TRBD1. Unmatched junction bases numbered 6, after V lost 5 bases and J lost 2 bases. The length of the CDR3 is 14 residues. Germline values: CDR1 SEHNR, CDR2 FQNEAQ (reference sequence). The chain's CDR3 is CASSPQGNTYEQYF. The CDR3, as DNA: TGTGCCAGCAGCCCACAGGGGAATACCTACGAGCAGTACTTC.

The rearrangement links TRBV5-6 to TRBJ1-2; no reliable D call. V was clipped by 0 bases and J by 7 bases, with 10 bases between them. Germline assignment: CDR1 SGHDT and CDR2 YYEEEE. The CDR3 spans 13 residues. The CDR3 coding sequence is TGTGCCAGCAGCTTGGGCCAGTTTAGTGGCTACACCTTC. This encodes CASSLGQFSGYTF.

The V gene is TRBV29-1, the J gene TRBJ2-7; the D gene is possibly TRBD2 (6 bases). The CDR3 has 11 amino acids. V was clipped by 7 bases and J by 2 bases, with 9 bases between them. The germline V gene encodes CDR1 SQVTM and CDR2 ANQGSEA. CDR3 in amino acids: CSAGLAYEQYF. The CDR3 DNA is TGCAGCGCGGGACTGGCCTACGAGCAGTACTTC.

The chain carries TRBV2 and TRBJ2-1; TRBD1 agrees at 9 bases. V was pared by 4 bases and J by 7 bases, with 5 bases of the junction left unmatched. The CDR3 contains 14 residues. Per germline, CDR1 SNHLY and CDR2 FYNNEI. Written as DNA, the CDR3 is TGTGCCAGCAGTGGGACAGGGGAGGGGAATGAGCAGTTCTTC. Translation gives CASSGTGEGNEQFF.

The chain recombines TRBV9 with TRBJ2-1, with D hard to call. The V gene's germline CDR1 is SGDLS and CDR2 YYNGEE. The V end lost 4 bases, the J end lost 9 bases, and 14 bases lay between the germline ends. This CDR3 has 13 residues. CDR3 DNA sequence: TGTGCCAGCAGCTCAACTACCCACAGTGAGCAGTTCTTC. Protein sequence: CASSSTTHSEQFF.

This chain connects TRBV10-3 to TRBJ2-7; 7 nucleotides match TRBD1. CDR1 and CDR2 from the germline V gene are ENHRY and SYGVKD. CDR3 length: 14 residues. The V gene end was trimmed by 2 bases and the J gene end by 3 bases; junction bases not matched to a gene: 4. This CDR3 is CAISEPGQNYEQYF. Here the CDR3 DNA reads TGTGCCATCAGTGAGCCGGGACAGAACTACGAGCAGTACTTC.

This sequence joins TRBV2 and TRBJ1-5, with D hard to call. CDR1 is SNHLY, CDR2 FYNNEI, per germline. The ends were cut back, 4 bases at V and 6 bases at J, with 7 bases in the middle. The CDR3 extends over 12 amino acids. CDR3 nucleotides: TGTGCCAGCAGTGTGTTTTCTCAGCCCCAGCATTTT. Translated, it gives CASSVFSQPQHF.